These 14 T cell receptor beta chains originate from one sample sequenced in a study of blood T cells in healthy people across ages. Primed by a sample-barcoded 5' primer and a J-beta primer mix, a second PCR proceeded for about 6 to 11 cycles. TCRdb reanalysed the 5' RACE reads using MiXCR and keeps one entry per CDR3 protein. The sample records about 1.1 million distinct CDR3 sequences, around two fifths being singletons. The sequenced material came from blood. These TCRs come from a man in his late teens or twenties in good health.

The sample holds a few counts of this clonotype. V is TRBV6-1 and J is TRBJ1-2; 7 bases are a match to TRBD1. This CDR3 region has 13 residues. With 7 bases clipped from V and 4 bases from J, the junction kept 6 bases outside the gene matches. Germline CDR1 and CDR2: MNHNS and SASEGT. CDR3 DNA: TGTGCCAGCACCCTAGGGACAGTCTATGGCTACACCTTC. Translating gives CASTLGTVYGYTF.

This clonotype has a count of ten or more. V is TRBV20-1 and J is TRBJ2-1; D is ambiguous. The CDR3 is 10 residues long. Germline lookup yields CDR1 DFQATT and CDR2 SNEGSKA (reference sequence). Between the trimmed V and J ends, which lost 6 bases and 5 bases, there was a span of 5 bases. The CDR3 sequence is CSALDNEQFF. In DNA form, the CDR3 reads TGCAGTGCCCTCGACAATGAGCAGTTCTTC.

This clonotype was counted ten times or more. The V call is TRBV29-1, the J call TRBJ2-5; the D gene is possibly TRBD2 (6 bases). The CDR3 has 13 amino acids. Trimming left V 6 bases short and J 4 bases short, with 15 bases between. CDR1 and CDR2 (germline): SQVTM, ANQGSEA. The chain's CDR3 is CSVVRLVSETQYF. DNA for the CDR3: TGCAGCGTCGTAAGACTAGTATCAGAGACCCAGTACTTC.

The chain is built from TRBV2 and TRBJ2-1; the match to TRBD2 covers 8 bases. Germline V CDR1 and CDR2: SNHLY, FYNNEI. The CDR3 contains 14 residues. The ends lost 7 bases at V and 4 bases at J; junction bases unmatched: 6. The CDR3 DNA is TGTGCCAGCAAGGGGAGCGGGGGATACAATGAGCAGTTCTTC. Amino acids: CASKGSGGYNEQFF.

This clonotype has more than one count but fewer than ten. The gene calls are TRBV12-3 or TRBV12-4 and TRBJ2-5; weak D call: TRBD2 (6 bases). This CDR3 comprises 15 residues. V was clipped by 4 bases and J by 1 base, with 13 bases between them. CDR3 coding DNA: TGTGCCAGCAGTTGGGAGGTGGTAGGCCAAGAGACCCAGTACTTC. Its translation is CASSWEVVGQETQYF.

The gene calls are TRBV4-3 and TRBJ1-1; perhaps TRBD1 as D (5 bases). Germline values: CDR1 LGHNA, CDR2 YSLEER. The V and J ends lost 3 bases and 6 bases respectively, with 14 bases between them. CDR3 size: 14 residues. The CDR3 region has the DNA TGCGCCAGCAGCCATTACAGGACGGGGGCTGAAGCTTTCTTT. Its protein product is CASSHYRTGAEAFF.

This clonotype was counted a few times. The chain couples TRBV6-5 to TRBJ1-1, with D perhaps matching TRBD1 (5 bases). V lost 7 bases, J lost 1 base, and 19 bases lay in between. The CDR3 has 16 residues. Germline V gives CDR1 MNHEY, CDR2 SVGAGI. CDR3 region: CASTYGPGRRNTEAFF. CDR3 nucleotide sequence: TGTGCCAGCACCTATGGTCCAGGGCGCAGGAACACTGAAGCTTTCTTT.

This clonotype was counted a few times. The chain joins TRBV7-2 to TRBJ2-1; 7 nucleotides line up with TRBD2. CDR3 length equals 17 residues. With 2 bases clipped from V and 2 bases from J, the junction kept 9 bases outside the gene matches. The germline V gene encodes CDR1 SGHTA and CDR2 FQGNSA. In DNA form, the CDR3 reads TGTGCCAGCAGCTTAAATGCGGGGGAGGGAACCTACAATGAGCAGTTCTTC. Translating gives CASSLNAGEGTYNEQFF.

CDR3 bases: TGCGCCAGCAGCCAATTTAGGGTTAACTATGGCTACACCTTC. It is translated as CASSQFRVNYGYTF. The chain recombines TRBV4-3 with TRBJ1-2; unclear D gene. The CDR3 contains 14 residues. V was shortened by 2 bases and J by 1 base, with 8 bases between the two germline ends. CDR1 LGHNA and CDR2 YSLEER come from the germline V gene.

There are a few counts of this clonotype. The rearrangement links TRBV27 to TRBJ1-2, with D hard to call. The CDR3 is made up of 15 amino acids. The V end was cut by 3 bases, the J end by 4 bases, with 15 bases between. The germline CDR1 and CDR2 sequences are MNHEY and SMNVEV (reference sequence). CDR3 residues: CASSLEQPSPYGYTF. As DNA, the CDR3 is TGTGCCAGCAGTTTGGAACAGCCTAGTCCCTATGGCTACACCTTC.

J is TRBJ2-3 and V is TRBV29-1, with TRBD2 matching over 9 bases. The V segment lost 1 base and the J segment 3 bases; nucleotides outside the gene matches: 5. CDR3 length equals 15 residues. Germline assignment: CDR1 SQVTM and CDR2 ANQGSEA. The CDR3 DNA reads TGCAGCGTTGAAGGGCCTAGCGGGGCGACAGATACGCAGTATTTT. Protein product: CSVEGPSGATDTQYF.

This chain uses TRBV4-1 with TRBJ2-2, with 9 bases fitting TRBD1. The germline V gene encodes CDR1 MGHRA and CDR2 YSYEKL. CDR3 size: 15 residues. V gave up 4 bases and J gave up 5 bases; unmatched junction bases: 5. This chain's CDR3 is CASSLDRGGTGELFF. CDR3 coding DNA: TGCGCCAGCAGCCTTGACAGGGGGGGGACCGGGGAGCTGTTTTTT.

The rearrangement links TRBV5-1 to TRBJ2-3, with 8 positions matching TRBD1. The CDR3 sequence is 15 residues long. J was trimmed by 4 bases and V by 4 bases; bases with no gene match: 8. CDR1 is SGHRS, CDR2 YFSETQ, per germline. The CDR3 DNA sequence: TGCGCCAGCAGCCTGATGACAGGGGCCCCAGATACGCAGTATTTT. Its protein product is CASSLMTGAPDTQYF.

This chain connects TRBV6-1 to TRBJ2-1; TRBD2 aligns across 8 bases. Germline values: CDR1 MNHNS, CDR2 SASEGT. V dropped 5 bases and J dropped 8; count of bases not matched to a gene: 2. The CDR3 contains 12 residues. The CDR3 reads CASSKLADEQFF. DNA of the CDR3: TGTGCCAGCAGTAAACTAGCGGATGAGCAGTTCTTC.